This is a list of T cell receptor beta chains from one sample in a study of tissue T cells after allogeneic stem cell transplantation. The protocol was immunoSEQ multiplex PCR, while the TCRdb copy is restricted to in-frame clones and leaves out a portion. Here the sample spans several thousand clones, about 50% being singletons. The specimen was duodenum tissue, collected at autopsy. The receptor set was obtained from a female donor of 60 years or more with lung cancer. CDR3s include the opening cysteine and the closing phenylalanine or tryptophan. Each record gives: J gene, clone size, V gene, D gene, CDR3 protein, CDR3 DNA. D genes are given only for firm matches. Clone sizes are given selectively: once, few, many, or a class where the clone is expanded.

J: TRBJ1-4
size: medium-sized
V: TRBV19
D: TRBD1
CDR3: CASSIGQGRDEKLFF
DNA: TGTGCCAGTAGTATTGGACAGGGCAGAGATGAAAAACTGTTTTTT

J: TRBJ1-1
size: .
V: TRBV7-2
D: .
CDR3: CASSYTTGATEAFF
DNA: TGTGCCAGCAGCTACACCACGGGGGCCACTGAAGCTTTCTTT

J: TRBJ2-1
size: .
V: TRBV7-2
D: .
CDR3: CASSLAGGPRRSQFF
DNA: TGTGCCAGCAGCTTAGCGGGGGGGCCGAGGAGGAGTCAGTTCTTC

J: TRBJ2-1
size: .
V: TRBV10-2
D: TRBD2
CDR3: CASSGLASYNEQFF
DNA: TGCGCCAGCAGCGGACTAGCCTCCTACAATGAGCAGTTCTTC

J: TRBJ1-6
size: medium-sized
V: TRBV29-1
D: TRBD1
CDR3: CSVEGGQGGTNSPLHF
DNA: TGCAGCGTTGAAGGGGGACAGGGGGGAACCAATTCACCCCTCCACTTT

J: TRBJ2-3
size: few
V: TRBV19
D: .
CDR3: CASSRQVVRTDTQYF
DNA: TGTGCCAGTAGTAGGCAGGTTGTTCGCACAGATACGCAGTATTTT

J: TRBJ2-3
size: few
V: TRBV3-1/TRBV3-2
D: .
CDR3: CASSQALHLGTQYF
DNA: TGTGCCAGCAGCCAAGCTCTACATTTGGGTACGCAGTATTTT

J: TRBJ2-5
size: .
V: TRBV14
D: .
CDR3: CASSQGQGWRRTQYF
DNA: TGTGCCAGCAGCCAAGGCCAAGGGTGGAGGCGGACCCAGTACTTC

J: TRBJ1-3
size: once
V: TRBV15
D: .
CDR3: CATSRDGGAQSGNTIYF
DNA: TGTGCCACCAGCAGAGATGGGGGGGCTCAAAGTGGAAACACCATATATTTT

J: TRBJ2-7
size: few
V: TRBV30
D: .
CDR3: CALKLTYEQYF
DNA: TGTGCCCTCAAGCTTACCTACGAGCAGTACTTC

J: TRBJ2-1
size: .
V: TRBV27
D: TRBD1
CDR3: CASRHETGWYNEQFF
DNA: TGTGCCAGCAGACATGAGACAGGGTGGTACAATGAGCAGTTCTTC

J: TRBJ1-1
size: .
V: TRBV11-2
D: TRBD1
CDR3: CASSPHGTGEAEAFF
DNA: TGTGCCAGCAGCCCGCACGGGACAGGGGAGGCTGAAGCTTTCTTT

J: TRBJ2-2
size: .
V: TRBV7-3
D: TRBD1
CDR3: CASSRTGQGAHGELFF
DNA: TGTGCCAGCAGCCGAACCGGACAGGGGGCACACGGGGAGCTGTTTTTT

J: TRBJ1-5
size: .
V: TRBV27
D: .
CDR3: CASSLQGSLGQPQHF
DNA: TGTGCCAGCAGTTTACAGGGGAGTCTCGGCCAGCCCCAGCATTTT

J: TRBJ1-2
size: .
V: TRBV5-1
D: TRBD1
CDR3: CASSTGQDAGYTF
DNA: TGCGCCAGCAGTACCGGACAGGACGCGGGCTACACCTTC

J: TRBJ2-3
size: .
V: TRBV9
D: .
CDR3: CASSVAAGGTDTQYF
DNA: TGTGCCAGCAGCGTAGCCGCCGGTGGCACAGATACGCAGTATTTT

J: TRBJ2-3
size: .
V: TRBV7-8
D: .
CDR3: CASSLGADTQYF
DNA: TGTGCCAGCAGCTTAGGGGCAGATACGCAGTATTTT

J: TRBJ1-1
size: .
V: TRBV3-1/TRBV3-2
D: .
CDR3: CASRKDRGISTEAFF
DNA: TGTGCCAGCAGAAAAGATCGGGGGATAAGTACTGAAGCTTTCTTT

J: TRBJ2-5
size: few
V: TRBV5-6
D: .
CDR3: CASSWLASGETQYF
DNA: TGTGCCAGCAGCTGGCTTGCGTCGGGGGAGACCCAGTACTTC

J: TRBJ2-3
size: few
V: TRBV9
D: TRBD1
CDR3: CASSPPTGTGTDTQYF
DNA: TGTGCCAGCAGCCCTCCCACCGGGACAGGCACAGATACGCAGTATTTT

J: TRBJ2-1
size: .
V: TRBV4-3
D: TRBD2
CDR3: CASSQGAGGYNEQFF
DNA: TGCGCCAGCAGCCAAGGGGCGGGGGGTTACAATGAGCAGTTCTTC

J: TRBJ1-5
size: .
V: TRBV27
D: .
CDR3: CASSFIFGGGGPQHF
DNA: TGTGCCAGCAGTTTTATCTTTGGAGGGGGTGGGCCCCAGCATTTT

J: TRBJ1-1
size: few
V: TRBV18
D: .
CDR3: CASSPDASEAFF
DNA: TGTGCCAGCTCACCAGACGCCAGTGAAGCTTTCTTT

J: TRBJ2-3
size: .
V: TRBV5-6
D: TRBD1
CDR3: CASSLLGTGGRGDTQYF
DNA: TGTGCCAGCAGCTTATTGGGGACAGGGGGCCGGGGAGATACGCAGTATTTT

J: TRBJ2-2
size: few
V: TRBV24-1
D: TRBD2
CDR3: CATSETGLAGVRDGELFF
DNA: TGTGCCACCAGTGAAACTGGACTAGCGGGAGTCCGGGACGGGGAGCTGTTTTTT

J: TRBJ2-1
size: .
V: TRBV27
D: TRBD2
CDR3: CASSLSNSGRNEQFF
DNA: TGTGCCAGCAGTTTATCGAATAGCGGGAGAAATGAGCAGTTCTTC

J: TRBJ1-2
size: .
V: TRBV12-3/TRBV12-4
D: .
CDR3: CASSSAERYGYTF
DNA: TGTGCCAGCAGTTCGGCGGAAAGATATGGCTACACCTTC

J: TRBJ1-5
size: .
V: TRBV5-1
D: .
CDR3: CASSLGNSNQPQHF
DNA: TGCGCCAGCAGCTTGGGAAACAGCAATCAGCCCCAGCATTTT

J: TRBJ2-2
size: medium-sized
V: TRBV2
D: .
CDR3: CASRGRPNTGELFF
DNA: TGTGCCAGCAGAGGGAGGCCGAACACCGGGGAGCTGTTTTTT

J: TRBJ1-2
size: few
V: TRBV5-1
D: TRBD1
CDR3: CASTNGQGNGYTF
DNA: TGCGCCAGCACTAATGGACAGGGAAATGGCTACACCTTC

J: TRBJ2-3
size: .
V: TRBV11-2
D: TRBD2
CDR3: CASSLGAGVADTQYF
DNA: TGTGCCAGCAGCTTAGGAGCGGGAGTCGCAGATACGCAGTATTTT

J: TRBJ1-2
size: .
V: TRBV2
D: TRBD1
CDR3: CASSTGTGGDYGYTF
DNA: TGTGCCAGCAGCACCGGGACAGGGGGTGACTATGGCTACACCTTC

J: TRBJ2-5
size: .
V: TRBV7-6
D: .
CDR3: CASSSTDVSGETQYF
DNA: TGTGCCAGCAGCTCAACAGACGTTTCGGGCGAGACCCAGTACTTC

J: TRBJ1-4
size: .
V: TRBV5-1
D: .
CDR3: CASREGSTNEKLFF
DNA: TGCGCCAGCAGGGAGGGATCAACTAATGAAAAACTGTTTTTT

J: TRBJ2-4
size: .
V: TRBV19
D: TRBD1
CDR3: CATLGQGVNIQYF
DNA: TGTGCCACCTTGGGACAGGGTGTGAACATTCAGTACTTC

J: TRBJ1-4
size: .
V: TRBV7-2
D: TRBD1
CDR3: CASSQGQGTYEKLFF
DNA: TGTGCCAGCAGCCAAGGACAGGGTACATACGAAAAACTGTTTTTT

J: TRBJ2-5
size: .
V: TRBV9
D: .
CDR3: CASSVSVGGTQYF
DNA: TGTGCCAGCAGCGTATCAGTGGGAGGGACCCAGTACTTC

J: TRBJ2-2
size: few
V: TRBV5-6
D: TRBD2
CDR3: CASSLYGPGRVFF
DNA: TGTGCCAGCAGCTTATATGGACCAGGGAGGGTGTTTTTT

J: TRBJ1-4
size: .
V: TRBV7-6
D: TRBD1
CDR3: CASSEPPGTGFGKLFF
DNA: TGTGCCAGCAGCGAACCTCCCGGGACAGGATTTGGAAAACTGTTTTTT

J: TRBJ2-3
size: .
V: TRBV3-1/TRBV3-2
D: .
CDR3: CASSQAPQGTQYF
DNA: TGTGCCAGCAGCCAAGCCCCCCAAGGTACGCAGTATTTT

J: TRBJ2-3
size: .
V: TRBV5-1
D: .
CDR3: CASSLGSGHTDTQYF
DNA: TGCGCCAGCAGCTTGGGTTCTGGGCACACAGATACGCAGTATTTT

J: TRBJ1-3
size: medium-sized
V: TRBV7-9
D: TRBD1
CDR3: CASSDRGGNTIYF
DNA: TGTGCCAGCAGCGACAGGGGTGGAAACACCATATATTTT

J: TRBJ1-2
size: few
V: TRBV7-2
D: TRBD1
CDR3: CASSSITIRGNYGYTF
DNA: TGTGCCAGCAGCTCTATTACAATCAGGGGGAACTATGGCTACACCTTC

J: TRBJ1-1
size: .
V: TRBV24-1
D: .
CDR3: CATSDLRFLLEAFF
DNA: TGTGCCACCAGTGATTTGAGGTTTCTATTAGAAGCTTTCTTT

J: TRBJ2-7
size: medium-sized
V: TRBV15
D: TRBD1
CDR3: CATSPRQTGRNEQYF
DNA: TGTGCCACCAGCCCTCGCCAGACAGGGAGAAACGAGCAGTACTTC

J: TRBJ1-1
size: .
V: TRBV7-2
D: .
CDR3: CASSSSGAFF
DNA: TGTGCCAGCAGCTCGTCGGGAGCTTTCTTT

J: TRBJ1-2
size: .
V: TRBV6-5
D: TRBD1
CDR3: CASSYGRVQGDYGYTF
DNA: TGTGCCAGCAGTTACGGCCGGGTACAGGGGGACTATGGCTACACCTTC

J: TRBJ2-3
size: .
V: TRBV18
D: .
CDR3: CASSPPTYTDTQYF
DNA: TGTGCCAGCTCACCACCGACGTACACAGATACGCAGTATTTT

J: TRBJ1-6
size: .
V: TRBV30
D: TRBD1
CDR3: CAWRLTGDSPLHF
DNA: TGTGCCTGGAGACTGACAGGGGATTCACCCCTCCACTTT

J: TRBJ2-3
size: few
V: TRBV18
D: TRBD2
CDR3: CASSPQLAGGSDTQYF
DNA: TGTGCCAGCTCACCACAACTAGCGGGAGGGTCAGATACGCAGTATTTT